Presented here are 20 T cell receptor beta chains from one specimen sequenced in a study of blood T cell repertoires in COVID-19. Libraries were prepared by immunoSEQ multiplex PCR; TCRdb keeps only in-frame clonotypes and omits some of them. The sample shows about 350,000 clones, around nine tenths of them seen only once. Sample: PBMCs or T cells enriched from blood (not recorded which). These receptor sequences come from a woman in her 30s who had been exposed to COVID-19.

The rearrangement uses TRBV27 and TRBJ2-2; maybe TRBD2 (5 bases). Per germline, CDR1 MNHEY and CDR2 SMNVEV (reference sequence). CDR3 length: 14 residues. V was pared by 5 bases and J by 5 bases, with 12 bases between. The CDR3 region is CASSGGVGTGELFF. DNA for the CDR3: TGTGCCAGCAGTGGAGGAGTGGGGACCGGGGAGCTGTTTTTT.

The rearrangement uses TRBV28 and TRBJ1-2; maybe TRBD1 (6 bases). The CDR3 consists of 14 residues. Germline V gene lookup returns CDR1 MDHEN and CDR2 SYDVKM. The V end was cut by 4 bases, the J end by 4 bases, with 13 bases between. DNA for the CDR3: TGTGCCAGCAGTTCCACAGGGTGGGGCTATGGCTACACCTTC. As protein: CASSSTGWGYGYTF.

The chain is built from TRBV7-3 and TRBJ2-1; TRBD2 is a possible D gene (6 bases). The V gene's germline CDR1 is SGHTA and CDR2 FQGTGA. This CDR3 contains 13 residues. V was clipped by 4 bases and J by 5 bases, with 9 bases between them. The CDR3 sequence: CASSSGLNNEQFF. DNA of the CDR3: TGTGCCAGCAGCTCGGGACTGAACAATGAGCAGTTCTTC.

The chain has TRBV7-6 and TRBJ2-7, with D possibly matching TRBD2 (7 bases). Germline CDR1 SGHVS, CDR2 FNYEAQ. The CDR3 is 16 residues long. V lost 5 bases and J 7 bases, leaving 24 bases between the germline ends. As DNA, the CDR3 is TGTGCCAGCAGCCCTGGGGCGGGGGCGTTAGCTGAAGAGCAGTACTTC. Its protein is CASSPGAGALAEEQYF. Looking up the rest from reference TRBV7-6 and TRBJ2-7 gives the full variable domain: GAGVSQSPRYKVTKRGQDVALRCDPISGHVSLYWYRQALGQGPEFLTYFNYEAQQDKSGLPNDRFSAERPEGSISTLTIQRTEQRDSAMYRCASSPGAGALAEEQYFGPGTRLTVT.

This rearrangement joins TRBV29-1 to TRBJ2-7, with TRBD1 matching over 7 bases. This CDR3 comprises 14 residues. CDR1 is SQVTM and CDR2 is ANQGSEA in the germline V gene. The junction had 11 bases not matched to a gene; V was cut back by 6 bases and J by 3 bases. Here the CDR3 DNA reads TGCAGCGTAGCCGGGACAGCCATATACTACGAGCAGTACTTC. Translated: CSVAGTAIYYEQYF.

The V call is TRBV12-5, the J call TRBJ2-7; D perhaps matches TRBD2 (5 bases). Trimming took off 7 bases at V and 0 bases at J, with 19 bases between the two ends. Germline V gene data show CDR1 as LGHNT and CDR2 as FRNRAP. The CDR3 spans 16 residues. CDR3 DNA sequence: TGTGCTAGTGCTTCCCCTCGCGGGTACACCTCCTACGAGCAGTACTTC. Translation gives CASASPRGYTSYEQYF.

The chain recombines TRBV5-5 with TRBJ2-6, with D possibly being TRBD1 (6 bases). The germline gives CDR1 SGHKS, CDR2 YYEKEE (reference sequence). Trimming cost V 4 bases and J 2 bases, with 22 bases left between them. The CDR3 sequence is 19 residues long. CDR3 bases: TGTGCCAGCAGCCTAGAGGGTAGGACAGCCATTACTGGGGCCAACGTCCTGACTTTC. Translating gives CASSLEGRTAITGANVLTF.

The CDR3 region is CASSLFPPLRELAGELFF. In DNA form, the CDR3 reads TGTGCCAGCAGCTTATTTCCCCCTTTGCGGGAGTTGGCCGGGGAGCTGTTTTTT. The chain has TRBV7-6 and TRBJ2-2; 7 nucleotides match TRBD2. The CDR3 has 18 amino acids. Germline V gene lookup returns CDR1 SGHVS and CDR2 FNYEAQ. Trimming at V came to 2 bases and at J to 6 bases, leaving 15 bases not matched to a gene.

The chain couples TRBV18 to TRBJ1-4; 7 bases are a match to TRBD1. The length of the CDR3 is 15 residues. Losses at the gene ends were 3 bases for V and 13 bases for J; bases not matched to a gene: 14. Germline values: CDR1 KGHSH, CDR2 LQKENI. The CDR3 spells CASSPNRDREGGLFF. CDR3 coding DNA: TGTGCCAGCTCACCCAACAGGGACAGAGAGGGAGGACTGTTTTTT.

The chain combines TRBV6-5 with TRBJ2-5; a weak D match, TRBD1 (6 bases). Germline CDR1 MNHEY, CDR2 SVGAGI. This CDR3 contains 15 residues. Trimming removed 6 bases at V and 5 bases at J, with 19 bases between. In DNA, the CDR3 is TGTGCCAGCAGCGCTGCCGGGACACCCTCGGAGACCCAGTACTTC. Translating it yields CASSAAGTPSETQYF.

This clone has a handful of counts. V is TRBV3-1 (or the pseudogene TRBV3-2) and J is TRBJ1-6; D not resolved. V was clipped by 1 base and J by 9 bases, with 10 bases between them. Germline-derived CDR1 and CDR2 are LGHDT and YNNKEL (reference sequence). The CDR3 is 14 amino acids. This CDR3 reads CASSQVADSSPLHF. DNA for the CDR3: TGTGCCAGCAGCCAAGTGGCGGATAGTTCACCCCTCCACTTT.

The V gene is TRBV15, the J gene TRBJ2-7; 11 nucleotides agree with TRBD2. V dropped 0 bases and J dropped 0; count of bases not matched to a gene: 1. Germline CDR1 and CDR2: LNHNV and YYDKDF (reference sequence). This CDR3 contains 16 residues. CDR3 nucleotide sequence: TGTGCCACCAGCAGAGAGGGACTAGCGGCCTCCTACGAGCAGTACTTC. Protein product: CATSREGLAASYEQYF.

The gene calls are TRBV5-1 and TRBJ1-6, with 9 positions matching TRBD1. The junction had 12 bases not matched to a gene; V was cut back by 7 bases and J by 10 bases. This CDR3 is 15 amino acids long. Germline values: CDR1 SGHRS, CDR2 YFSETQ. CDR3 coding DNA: TGCGCCAGCGCCCCCGACAGGGGGTTACGGTCACCCCTCCACTTT. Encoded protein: CASAPDRGLRSPLHF.

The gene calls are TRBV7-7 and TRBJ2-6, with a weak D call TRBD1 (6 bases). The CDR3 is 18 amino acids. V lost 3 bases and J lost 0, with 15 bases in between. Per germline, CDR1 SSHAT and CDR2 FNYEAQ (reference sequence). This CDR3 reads CASSLETGFTSGANVLTF. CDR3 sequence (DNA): TGTGCCAGCAGCTTGGAGACAGGCTTCACCTCTGGGGCCAACGTCCTGACTTTC.

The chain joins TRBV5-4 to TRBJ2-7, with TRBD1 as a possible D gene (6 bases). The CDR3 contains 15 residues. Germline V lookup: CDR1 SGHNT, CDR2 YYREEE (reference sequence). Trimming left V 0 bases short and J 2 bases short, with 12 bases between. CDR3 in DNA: TGTGCCAGCAGCTTGGAGCAGGGGCGGACCTACGAGCAGTACTTC. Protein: CASSLEQGRTYEQYF. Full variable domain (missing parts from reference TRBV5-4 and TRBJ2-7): ETGVTQSPTHLIKTRGQQVTLRCSSQSGHNTVSWYQQALGQGPQFIFQYYREEENGRGNFPPRFSGLQFPNYSSELNVNALELDDSALYLCASSLEQGRTYEQYFGPGTRLTVT.

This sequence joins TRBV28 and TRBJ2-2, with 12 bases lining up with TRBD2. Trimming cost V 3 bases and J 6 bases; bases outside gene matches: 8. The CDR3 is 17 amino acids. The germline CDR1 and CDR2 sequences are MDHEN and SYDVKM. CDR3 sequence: CASSFLAGGPGAGELFF. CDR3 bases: TGTGCCAGCAGTTTCCTAGCGGGAGGGCCCGGGGCCGGGGAGCTGTTTTTT.

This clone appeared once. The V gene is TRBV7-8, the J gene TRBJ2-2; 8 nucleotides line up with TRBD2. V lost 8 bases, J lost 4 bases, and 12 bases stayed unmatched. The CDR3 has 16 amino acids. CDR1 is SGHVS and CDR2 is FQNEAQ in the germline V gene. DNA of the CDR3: TGTGCCAGCCAATCCATAGCGGGATCGGGCACCGGGGAGCTGTTTTTT. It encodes CASQSIAGSGTGELFF.

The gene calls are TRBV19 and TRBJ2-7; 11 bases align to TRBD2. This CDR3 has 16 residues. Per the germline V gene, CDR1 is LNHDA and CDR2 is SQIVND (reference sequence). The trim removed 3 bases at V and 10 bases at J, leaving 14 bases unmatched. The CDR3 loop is CASSIQTSGSTTKQYF. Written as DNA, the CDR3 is TGTGCCAGTAGTATTCAAACTAGCGGGAGTACTACGAAACAGTACTTC.

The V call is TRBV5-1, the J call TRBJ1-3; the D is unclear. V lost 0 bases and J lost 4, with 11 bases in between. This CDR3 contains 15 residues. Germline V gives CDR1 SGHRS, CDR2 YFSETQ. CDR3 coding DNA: TGCGCCAGCAGCTTGGGGGGAGAATCCGGAAACACCATATATTTT. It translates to CASSLGGESGNTIYF.

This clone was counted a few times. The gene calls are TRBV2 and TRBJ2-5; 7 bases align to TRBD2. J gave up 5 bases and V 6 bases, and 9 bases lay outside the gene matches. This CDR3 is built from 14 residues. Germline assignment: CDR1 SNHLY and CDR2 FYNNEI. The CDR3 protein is CASRVGGRSETQYF. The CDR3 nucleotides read TGTGCCAGCAGGGTCGGCGGGAGAAGCGAGACCCAGTACTTC.